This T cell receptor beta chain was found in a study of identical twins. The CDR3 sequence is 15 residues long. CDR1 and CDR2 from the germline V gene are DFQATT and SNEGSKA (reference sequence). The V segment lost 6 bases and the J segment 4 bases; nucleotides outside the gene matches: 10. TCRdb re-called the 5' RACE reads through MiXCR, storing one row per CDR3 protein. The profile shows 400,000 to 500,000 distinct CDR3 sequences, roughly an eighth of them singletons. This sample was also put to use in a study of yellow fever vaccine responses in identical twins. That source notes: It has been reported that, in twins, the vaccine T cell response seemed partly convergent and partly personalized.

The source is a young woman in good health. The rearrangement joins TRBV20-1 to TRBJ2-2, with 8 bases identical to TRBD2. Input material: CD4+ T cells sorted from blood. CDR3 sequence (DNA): TGCAGTGCCCGGTTGGCGGGAGGTGGCACCGGGGAGCTGTTTTTT. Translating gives CSARLAGGGTGELFF.